A selection of T cell receptor beta chains follows, all from one sample in a study of CD8 T cells in Susac syndrome. TCRdb used MiXCR to reprocess the immunoSEQ multiplex PCR reads, holding one entry per CDR3 protein. The sample holds some 300,000 distinct CDR3 sequences, about nine tenths seen once. The sequencing sample was made of CD8+ T cells from PBMCs. All receptors come from a human donor with multiple sclerosis. The CDR3 runs from the conserved cysteine through the conserved F or W. The D gene is left open where the match is weak. Not every row has a clone size; where given, it reads once, few, many or a size class.

TRBD1	-	TRBJ1-4	TRBV2	TGTGCCCACACGACCGGGACAGCGCACGAAAAACTGTTTTTT	CAHTTGTAHEKLFF
-	-	TRBJ1-5	TRBV28	TGTGCCATAGGACTCCAGCCCCAGCATTTT	CAIGLQPQHF
-	once	TRBJ2-3	TRBV7-9	TGTGCCAGCAATCCAGATACGCAGTATTTT	CASNPDTQYF
TRBD1	few	TRBJ2-2	TRBV12-3/TRBV12-4	TGTGCCAGCAGTTTAGAAGGGACAGGGGAGTTGTTTTTT	CASSLEGTGELFF
TRBD1	once	TRBJ2-3	TRBV12-3/TRBV12-4	TGTGCCAGCAGTTTAGCGTTAGGGGGCTTAACAGATACGCAGTATTTT	CASSLALGGLTDTQYF
TRBD2	-	TRBJ2-7	TRBV27	TGTGCCAGCAGTTTAAGGGCTAGCGGAGCCTACGAGCAGTACTTC	CASSLRASGAYEQYF
-	-	TRBJ1-2	TRBV28	TGTGCCAGCAGTTTAGGCAGGAGTATTGGCTACACCTTC	CASSLGRSIGYTF
-	-	TRBJ1-2	TRBV6-4	TGTGCCAGCAGTGACTCCGACTCTGGCGATGGCTACACCTTC	CASSDSDSGDGYTF
-	-	TRBJ2-5	TRBV24-1	TGTGCCACCAGTGATTCCGGGGTGGAGACCCAGTACTTC	CATSDSGVETQYF
TRBD2	-	TRBJ2-3	TRBV5-1	TGCGCCAGCTCGGAGGCTAGCGGGGGGGTCACAGATACGCAGTATTTT	CASSEASGGVTDTQYF
-	-	TRBJ1-4	TRBV7-3	TGTGCCAGCAGCTCTGAGGGGAGTCGGAAGGCGCATGAAAAACTGTTTTTT	CASSSEGSRKAHEKLFF
TRBD1	-	TRBJ2-1	TRBV5-6	TGTGCCAGCAGCTTGAGGGGGCTCCACAATGAGCAGTTCTTC	CASSLRGLHNEQFF
-	-	TRBJ2-6	TRBV7-3	TGTGCCAGCAGCTTATGGGTGGGCGCCTCTGCTGGGGCCAACGTCCTGACTTTC	CASSLWVGASAGANVLTF
-	-	TRBJ2-7	TRBV6-2/TRBV6-3	TGTGCCAGCAGTTACCGTAGGCTTGGAGACCTTCCCATTTACGAGCAGTACTTC	CASSYRRLGDLPIYEQYF
-	once	TRBJ1-5	TRBV7-9	TGTGCCAGCAGCCGTGTGAGGGGGGAGGGCAATCAGCCCCAGCATTTT	CASSRVRGEGNQPQHF
-	-	TRBJ1-5	TRBV3-1	TGTGCCAGCAGCCAAGATTCGGGTCCCTATCAGCCCCAGCATTTT	CASSQDSGPYQPQHF
TRBD1	-	TRBJ2-7	TRBV6-5	TGTGCCAGCAGAGTGACAGGGTACTCCTACGAGCAGTACTTC	CASRVTGYSYEQYF
TRBD1	-	TRBJ1-1	TRBV7-8	TGTGCCAGCAGCCCCTACGCGGGACAGGTCCGCACTGAAGCTTTCTTT	CASSPYAGQVRTEAFF
-	few	TRBJ1-1	TRBV2	TGTGCCAGCAGTGAATCGGGGTCCTCCTGGGCTGAAGCTTTCTTT	CASSESGSSWAEAFF
-	-	TRBJ2-1	TRBV18	TGTGCCAGCTCAGCTACAGGGGAGCAGTTCTTC	CASSATGEQFF
-	-	TRBJ1-5	TRBV20-1	TGCAGTGCTAGAGAGGGGGGGGGAGAATCCCAGCCCCAGCATTTT	CSAREGGGESQPQHF
TRBD2	-	TRBJ2-5	TRBV3-1	TGTGCCAGCAGCCAAGAACTAGCGGGAGGAGAGACCCAGTACTTC	CASSQELAGGETQYF
-	-	TRBJ2-5	TRBV19	TGTGCCAGTATTATTATCAGTGCTCAAGAGACCCAGTACTTC	CASIIISAQETQYF
TRBD1	-	TRBJ2-7	TRBV24-1	TGTGCCACCAGTGCCCCGGACAGGGACCACGAGCAGTACTTC	CATSAPDRDHEQYF
TRBD2	once	TRBJ2-1	TRBV29-1	TGCAGCGGATCGGGAGGGGGATACAATGAGCAGTTCTTC	CSGSGGGYNEQFF
-	-	TRBJ2-7	TRBV7-8	TGTGCCAGCAGCTTCCGGGGCGAGCAGTACTTC	CASSFRGEQYF
TRBD1	once	TRBJ2-7	TRBV29-1	TGCAGCGTGACAGGGGGCATCTACGAGCAGTACTTC	CSVTGGIYEQYF
-	once	TRBJ1-4	TRBV20-1	TGCAGTGTTGTTGGGGACGGGGAAAAACTGTTTTTT	CSVVGDGEKLFF
-	-	TRBJ2-2	TRBV19	TGTGCCAGTAGTATAGGGGGCATCACCGGGGAGCTGTTTTTT	CASSIGGITGELFF
-	-	TRBJ2-1	TRBV30	TGTGCCTGGAGTGTACAGGGTGAGGGGGACAATGAGCAGTTCTTC	CAWSVQGEGDNEQFF
-	-	TRBJ1-5	TRBV10-3	TGTGCCATCAGTGACCCGCCTGCTGGGCGAGTGAATCAGCCCCAGCATTTT	CAISDPPAGRVNQPQHF
TRBD2	once	TRBJ2-3	TRBV7-2	TGTGCCAGCAGCCCAACCGGGGGGGGCCGCACAGATACGCAGTATTTT	CASSPTGGGRTDTQYF
-	-	TRBJ2-5	TRBV19	TGTGCCAGTAGTATAGAACTAGCTGGGGACCCGGAACGACAAGAGACCCAGTACTTC	CASSIELAGDPERQETQYF
TRBD2	-	TRBJ2-5	TRBV13	TGTGCCAGCAGAGGGACATTAGCGGGGCAAGAGACCCAGTACTTC	CASRGTLAGQETQYF
-	-	TRBJ1-2	TRBV7-3	TGTGCCAGCAGCCCCCCGGGGCCCACTAAGGATGGCTACACCTTC	CASSPPGPTKDGYTF
TRBD2	-	TRBJ2-1	TRBV27	TGTGCCAGCAGTAAGGGGCGTGTGGGGGGGATGAATGAGCAGTTCTTC	CASSKGRVGGMNEQFF
TRBD2	-	TRBJ2-1	TRBV20-1	TGCAGTGCTACGGGGACTAGCGGGAGGGGTGGCTACAATGAGCAGTTCTTC	CSATGTSGRGGYNEQFF